One sample yielded the 8 T cell receptor beta chains listed below, sequenced in a study of identical twins. TCRdb re-called the 5' RACE reads through MiXCR, storing one row per CDR3 protein. The data hold hundreds of thousands of distinct CDR3 sequences, with around an eighth observed a single time. Sequenced sample: memory (CD45RO+) T cells sorted from blood. The receptors derive from a woman in her late teens or twenties in good health.

This chain links TRBV3-1 with TRBJ2-2; 8 bases are shared with TRBD2. The CDR3 is 15 residues long. V was clipped by 10 bases and J by 1 base; unmatched bases: 8. Germline V gene sequence: CDR1 LGHDT, CDR2 YNNKEL (reference sequence). CDR3 sequence reads: CATCQTSGNTGELFF. In DNA, the CDR3 is TGTGCCACCTGCCAAACTAGCGGGAACACCGGGGAGCTGTTTTTT.

V usage is TRBV7-9 and J usage is TRBJ1-1, with a tentative D call TRBD1 (5 bases). The CDR3 covers 12 residues. Germline CDR1 SEHNR, CDR2 FQNEAQ (reference sequence). Trimming removed 5 bases at V and 10 bases at J, with 14 bases between. CDR3: CASSAKAGPAFF. The CDR3, as DNA: TGTGCCAGCAGCGCAAAGGCGGGGCCAGCTTTCTTT.

This clonotype occurred a few times. The chain combines TRBV6-2 or TRBV6-3 with TRBJ1-5, with D perhaps TRBD1 (5 bases). There are 12 residues in the CDR3. V dropped 6 bases and J dropped 9 bases, with 12 bases sitting between them. Germline V gene data show CDR1 as MNHEY and CDR2 as SVGEGT. The CDR3 is CASSPDIRPQHF. The CDR3 DNA is TGTGCCAGCAGCCCGGACATTCGGCCCCAGCATTTT.

The sample holds a few counts of this clonotype. This chain joins TRBV10-3 and TRBJ2-3; D remains unclear. This CDR3 is built from 15 residues. V lost 7 bases and J lost 6, with 20 bases in between. Looked up from germline, CDR1 is ENHRY and CDR2 is SYGVKD. As DNA, the CDR3 is TGTGCCATCAAAGTAGGGTCAAACACAGTCGATACGCAGTATTTT. Its protein product is CAIKVGSNTVDTQYF.

The chain has TRBV5-5 and TRBJ2-7, with 8 bases aligning to TRBD1. The CDR3 consists of 13 residues. Germline V gene lookup returns CDR1 SGHKS and CDR2 YYEKEE (reference sequence). The J segment lost 6 bases and the V segment lost 5 bases, leaving 7 bases of the junction unmatched. The CDR3: CASRKTGVGEQYF. The CDR3 region has the DNA TGTGCCAGCAGAAAGACAGGGGTCGGCGAGCAGTACTTC.

J is TRBJ1-5 and V is TRBV6-1, with D unresolved. V dropped 11 bases and J dropped 6 bases, with 17 bases sitting between them. In germline, CDR1 is MNHNS, CDR2 SASEGT. The CDR3 sequence is 13 residues long. The CDR3 DNA follows: TGTGCCTGCGGATTGTCTGAATTTCAGCCCCAGCATTTT. Translated: CACGLSEFQPQHF.

This chain links TRBV3-1 with TRBJ2-7; 8 bases fit TRBD1. With V trimmed by 4 bases and J by 7 bases, 9 bases remained unmatched. Germline V CDR1 and CDR2: LGHDT, YNNKEL (reference sequence). The CDR3 is 14 residues long. The CDR3 nucleotides read TGTGCCAGCAGCCTGGGACAGGCCGGAGGGGAGCAGTACTTC. Protein product: CASSLGQAGGEQYF.

The chain joins TRBV2 to TRBJ2-1; 9 positions agree with TRBD2. The ends lost 3 bases at V and 8 bases at J; junction bases unmatched: 8. From germline, CDR1 is SNHLY and CDR2 FYNNEI. The CDR3 spans 15 residues. The CDR3 nucleotides read TGTGCCAGCAGTGACCTTTCTAGCGGGAATGATGAGCAGTTCTTC. It is translated as CASSDLSSGNDEQFF.